The present T cell receptor (beta chain) was sequenced within a study of T cells in Graves' hyperthyroidism and ophthalmopathy. RNA transcripts gave rise to amplified TCR beta CDR3 regions. First-round RT-PCR with HTBI primers amplified the TCR CDR3 region. TCRdb re-called the multiplex PCR reads with MiXCR, one entry per CDR3 protein. The sample yields approximately 740,000 distinct CDR3 sequences, 12% to 15% seen once. This CDR3 is built from 14 residues. Trimming took off 3 bases at V and 2 bases at J, with 10 bases between the two ends. Germline V gene lookup returns CDR1 KGHSH and CDR2 LQKENI. Disease duration under 2 months; hyperthyroidism patients were aged 18 to 65. The sample holds many counts of this clonotype.

Sequencing input: blood. The sequence came from a woman in her late teens or twenties with Graves' hyperthyroidism. The chain is built from TRBV18 and TRBJ1-2; no firm D call. The CDR3 DNA is TGTGCCAGCTCACCTGGAAGAGAGAACTATGGCTACACCTTC. Residues: CASSPGRENYGYTF.